These 16 T cell receptor beta chains share one sample of origin, sequenced in a study of T cells in women clearing cervical HPV infection. Generated by immunoSEQ multiplex PCR, the TCRdb table keeps only in-frame clones and is missing some. This sample's table reports 20,000 to 25,000 clones. The sample was blood buffy coat. These receptors all stem from a woman between 18 and 69 years old with a cervical HPV16 infection that either progressed to CIN3+ or cleared (not recorded which).

Comment on this clone: The read terminates 3 residues before the CDR3 end, so the remaining end is supplied by the germline J gene. The gene calls are TRBV14 and TRBJ1-1, with no clear D. Germline V gives CDR1 SGHDN, CDR2 FVKESK. CDR3 length equals 14 residues. V gave up 4 bases and J gave up 0 bases, with 9 bases separating them. The CDR3: CASSRRGMNTEAFF. Incomplete CDR3 DNA: TGTGCCAGCAGCCGTCGGGGAATGAACACTGAA.

Remarks on this clone: The read ends 3 residues early relative to the CDR3; the germline J gene fills the gap. The genes are TRBV29-1 and TRBJ1-4, with TRBD1 as a possible D gene (6 bases). The germline gives CDR1 SQVTM, CDR2 ANQGSEA. The length of the CDR3 is 13 residues. V was trimmed by 4 bases and J by 1 base, leaving 7 bases between them. Partial CDR3 DNA: TGCAGCGTTGCACAGGGAACTAATGAAAAA. This sequence encodes CSVAQGTNEK. The full CDR3 protein reads CSVAQGTNEKLFF.

Notes on this clone: The sequenced fragment ends 3 residues before the CDR3 boundary, so the rest is inferred from the germline J gene. The V gene is TRBV30, the J gene TRBJ1-2; D is perhaps TRBD1 (6 bases). The V gene's germline CDR1 is GTSNPN and CDR2 SVGIG (reference sequence). The CDR3 is 14 residues long. The CDR3 spells CAYQPSGGQESYTF. The CDR3 bases that were read are TGTGCCTACCAACCTAGCGGGGGGCAAGAGAGC.

CDR3 sequence reads: CASSIGYDRVSGNTIYF. The sequenced part of the CDR3 DNA is TGTGCCAGTAGTATAGGATATGACAGGGTCTCTGGAAACACC. The V call is TRBV19, the J call TRBJ1-3, with 7 bases matching TRBD1. Read sequence stops 3 residues before the CDR3 end, and the germline J gene provides the missing end. The CDR3 length is 17 residues. Trimming at V came to 1 base and at J to 0 bases, leaving 6 bases not matched to a gene. Germline CDR1 reads LNHDA; CDR2 reads SQIVND (reference sequence). Full variable domain (remainder filled in from reference TRBV19 and TRBJ1-3): DGGITQSPKYLFRKEGQNVTLSCEQNLNHDAMYWYRQDPGQGLRLIYYSQIVNDFQKGDIAEGYSVSREKKESFPLTVTSAQKNPTAFYLCASSIGYDRVSGNTIYFGEGSWLTVV.

About this clone itself: Read data end 3 residues before the CDR3 end; the end is taken from the germline J gene. The chain links TRBV7-3 to TRBJ2-1, with D possibly matching TRBD2 (5 bases). CDR3 length: 15 amino acids. Germline CDR1 reads SGHTA; CDR2 reads FQGTGA. Trimming cost V 3 bases and J 0 bases, with 9 bases left between them. The CDR3 protein is CASSLGGYSYNEQFF. The DNA read from the CDR3 is TGTGCCAGCAGCTTGGGCGGGTACTCCTACAATGAG.

This chain's CDR3 is CASSPNPGQLYGYTF. Incomplete CDR3 DNA: TGTGCCAGTAGCCCAAACCCGGGACAGCTCTATGGC. The rearrangement uses TRBV19 and TRBJ1-2; 7 bases map to TRBD1. The read finishes 3 residues shy of the CDR3 end, and the germline J gene is used to complete it. Trimming took 6 bases from V and 4 from J; bases not matched to a gene: 11. The germline V gene encodes CDR1 LNHDA and CDR2 SQIVND (reference sequence). The CDR3 spans 15 residues. Full variable domain (missing parts from reference TRBV19 and TRBJ1-2): DGGITQSPKYLFRKEGQNVTLSCEQNLNHDAMYWYRQDPGQGLRLIYYSQIVNDFQKGDIAEGYSVSREKKESFPLTVTSAQKNPTAFYLCASSPNPGQLYGYTFGSGTRLTVV.

A remark on this clone: The CDR3 goes on 3 residues after the read ends, and that part is filled in from the germline J gene. The J gene is TRBJ2-3, the V gene TRBV19, with 7 bases lining up with TRBD2. CDR3 length equals 17 residues. Germline assignment: CDR1 LNHDA and CDR2 SQIVND (reference sequence). CDR3 DNA, as far as it was read: TGTGCCAGTAGTAACCCCCACGGGAGGACTAGTGAAGAGACG. Its protein product is CASSNPHGRTSEET. The whole CDR3 sequence reads CASSNPHGRTSEETQYF.

On this clone: The CDR3 extends 3 residues past the end of the read, so its final part is completed from the germline J gene. V and J are TRBV7-8 and TRBJ2-1; TRBD2 aligns across 11 bases. V dropped 3 bases and J dropped 6; count of bases not matched to a gene: 4. The germline V gene encodes CDR1 SGHVS and CDR2 FQNEAQ. The CDR3 sequence is 15 residues long. The CDR3 DNA, read in part, is TGTGCCAGCAGCTTCCTAGCGGGGGGCGGCAATGAG. Translation: CASSFLAGGGNE. From start to end, the CDR3 is CASSFLAGGGNEQFF.

As for this clone: The sequenced fragment ends 3 residues before the CDR3 boundary, so the rest is inferred from the germline J gene. The V call is TRBV30, the J call TRBJ2-3, with 9 bases that match TRBD2. This CDR3 region has 19 residues. The ends lost 2 bases at V and 7 bases at J; junction bases unmatched: 22. CDR1 and CDR2 (germline): GTSNPN, SVGIG (reference sequence). CDR3 in amino acids: CAWSPSLPASGNQLNTQYF. The CDR3 DNA, read in part, is TGTGCCTGGAGTCCGTCCCTTCCTGCTAGCGGGAATCAATTAAATACG.

This chain's CDR3 is CASLDRDGLGTGELFF. The DNA read from the CDR3 is TGTGCCAGTTTGGACAGGGACGGGCTGGGCACCGGGGAG. This rearrangement joins TRBV19 to TRBJ2-2; 8 nucleotides agree with TRBD1. The DNA ends 3 residues before the CDR3 does, and the rest of the CDR3 is filled in from the germline J gene. The germline CDR1 and CDR2 sequences are LNHDA and SQIVND (reference sequence). With V trimmed by 8 bases and J by 4 bases, 12 bases remained unmatched. CDR3 length: 16 residues.

As to this clone: At one end, the junction sequence differs from germline, possibly due to a read error. The CDR3 extends 3 residues past the end of the read, so its final part is completed from the germline J gene. Other DNA variants within this sample encode the same CDR3. This sequence joins TRBV10-3 and TRBJ1-2, with TRBD1 as a possible D gene (6 bases). This CDR3 region has 18 residues. Germline V lookup: CDR1 ENHRY, CDR2 SYGVKD. The CDR3: CAISESQGIGGGNYGYTF. The CDR3 DNA, read in part, is TGTGCCATCAGTGAGTCCCAGGGGATTGGTGGAGGTAACTATGGA.

Concerning this clone: With the read ending 3 residues before the CDR3 end, the germline J gene is used to fill in that end. The chain uses TRBV14 and TRBJ1-4; D possibly corresponds to TRBD1 (5 bases). CDR1 is SGHDN, CDR2 FVKESK, per germline. The CDR3 loop spans 17 amino acids. The CDR3 sequence: CASSQFGQLSGANVLFF. The CDR3 bases that were read are TGTGCCAGCAGCCAATTCGGACAATTATCTGGGGCCAACGTA. Filled out from reference TRBV14 and TRBJ1-4, the complete variable domain reads EAGVTQFPSHSVIEKGQTVTLRCDPISGHDNLYWYRRVMGKEIKFLLHFVKESKQDESGMPNNRFLAERTGGTYSTLKVQPAELEDSGVYFCASSQFGQLSGANVLFFGSGTQLSVL.

With regard to this clone: The CDR3 end lies 3 residues beyond the end of the read and is filled in from the germline J gene. J is TRBJ2-7 and V is TRBV13; D not resolved. V lost 5 bases and J 0 bases, leaving 5 bases between the germline ends. The CDR3 totals 12 residues. Germline V gene data show CDR1 as PRHDT and CDR2 as FYEKMQ (reference sequence). The part of the CDR3 DNA that was read is TGTGCCAGCAGCCAGAGCTCCTACGAG. This sequence encodes CASSQSSYE. The entire CDR3 reads CASSQSSYEQYF.

As regards this clone: The sequence runs out 3 residues before the end of the CDR3; the remainder is reconstructed from the germline J gene. This chain connects TRBV19 to TRBJ2-6; TRBD1 is a possible D gene (5 bases). The CDR3 is made up of 16 amino acids. Per the germline V gene, CDR1 is LNHDA and CDR2 is SQIVND (reference sequence). Trimming shortened V by 3 bases and J by 0 bases, and 9 bases separated the two germline ends. CDR3 loop: CASSIGAASGANVLTF. The sequenced CDR3 bases are TGTGCCAGTAGTATTGGGGCAGCCTCTGGGGCCAACGTC.

The sequenced CDR3 bases are TGCAGTGCCGTTACCGGGACAGGGACACCCGGAGTCCGCACAGATACG. Its translation: CSAVTGTGTPGVRTDT. The full-length CDR3 reads as CSAVTGTGTPGVRTDTQYF. The chain carries TRBV20-1 and TRBJ2-3, with 9 bases aligning to TRBD1. The read terminates 3 residues ahead of where the CDR3 ends, so the germline J gene completes it. J was trimmed by 1 base and V by 6 bases; bases with no gene match: 20. Germline V CDR1 and CDR2: DFQATT, SNEGSKA (reference sequence). The length of the CDR3 is 19 residues.

With respect to this clone: The read terminates 3 residues ahead of where the CDR3 ends, so the germline J gene completes it. The chain links TRBV7-8 to TRBJ1-2; D is possibly TRBD1 (5 bases). The V and J ends lost 5 bases and 5 bases respectively, with 21 bases between them. The CDR3 is made up of 16 amino acids. CDR1 and CDR2 (germline): SGHVS, FQNEAQ. The CDR3 here is CASSLRGAAPLYGYTF. CDR3 DNA, as far as it was read: TGTGCCAGCAGCCTGAGAGGGGCAGCGCCCTTATATGGC.